This TCR beta chain derives from a study of shared clonotypes between healthy human individuals. Germline V gives CDR1 MNHNY, CDR2 SVGAGI (reference sequence). This CDR3 is 11 amino acids long. V was pared by 6 bases and J by 3 bases, with 5 bases between. Replicate PCRs run on sorted subsets employed around 200 ng DNA, approximately 30,000 T cell genomes. Repertoires were generated with immunoSEQ multiplex PCR, while TCRdb's copy carries only in-frame clones and drops some. Of around 1.6 million clones in the sample, approximately 98% were seen once. This clonotype was sampled from a man aged 25-45 years in good health. The sequenced material came from naive CD4+ T cells sorted from blood. Noted subset: CD45RA+ positively selected. The V gene is TRBV6-6, the J gene TRBJ2-5; D is unresolved. The CDR3 reads CASSLEETQYF. As DNA, the CDR3 is TGTGCCAGCAGCCTCGAAGAGACCCAGTACTTC.